This TCR beta chain was sequenced for a study of T cell responses to AZD1222 COVID-19 vaccine (dated by TCRdb to the early 2020s). For context, the study as a whole: TCR sequencing covered fewer than 250 trial participants: 200 to 210 given two doses of AZD1222 and approximately 26 given two doses of MenACWY control vaccine. Trial participants were enrolled by age into 18-55, 56-69 and 70-plus year subgroups, with approximately 150, 30 and 60 TCR-sequenced participants respectively.

The full study reports these points: Conclusions about previously exposed vaccinees are limited because only five to seven AZD1222 recipients were SARS-CoV-2 seropositive at baseline. Most participants were white British and females outnumbered males, and the authors suggested that clonal diversity may have been underestimated. In the small 56-69-year group, the increase in depth fell short of significance, most likely because of low power. Spike-specific TCR breadth and depth rose significantly after two AZD1222 doses compared with day 0 and with MenACWY recipients. Nearly half of unique spike-specific TCRs reportedly recognized epitopes outside regions mutated in the B.1.351 and B.1.1.7 variants. The whole spike protein was spanned by vaccine-associated CD4 TCRs, and dominant responses were seen in regions 160-218 and 743-854. No day 14 peak-response samples were available, so repertoires were characterized only after the peak T cell response.

For this clone: Its antigen target is currently unknown. Per-nucleotide qualities are absent, and no much larger clonotype sits a single base away.

Sample time point, as interpreted from the label and publication: about 28 days (+/-7) after the second vaccine dose. AZD1222 recipients whose second dose came at about 4 weeks and those whose second dose came at about 12 weeks were combined into one group, since spike-specific TCR depth and breadth did not differ between the two schedules. Vaccinee samples were obtained from the UK trials COV001 and COV002, which included a single-blind randomized controlled phase 2/3 trial of AZD1222 (ChAdOx1 nCoV-19) in healthy adults. For TCRbeta chain sequencing, PBMC samples from trial participants were taken at day 0 and at day 28 after the second dose. The CDR3 regions of human TCRbeta chains were analyzed by immunosequencing. The authors' analysis ran thus. TCRs in the repertoires were matched against a reference library of SARS-CoV-2-specific TCRs that had been generated with the MIRA antigen-specificity platform. Breadth was defined as the fraction of unique TCRs that were SARS-CoV-2-associated, and depth was defined as the fraction of total T cells that were SARS-CoV-2-associated. Each spike-specific TCR was assigned to its reactive spike region and to a CD4 or CD8 class using the MIRA data. Log10-transformed breadth and depth values were compared by one-way ANOVA with Sidak's multiple comparisons tests. TCRdb carries this immuneACCESS record with in-frame sequences only. Its versions omit some clonotypes, under half of them owing to an unresolved V gene in the studies checked, with the rest unexplained. V and J calls and clone size are given by that table; D and trimming were obtained from the DNA. The sample contains about 140,000 clones, approximately 90% of them found a single time. The ten largest clones capture roughly 3.9% of the sample.

CDR1 and CDR2, per the germline V gene, are MGHRA and YSYEKL. From the cysteine through the phenylalanine, the CDR3 covers 16 amino acids. Only CDR3 DNA remains: 48 bases, in frame from the first base. After removal of 7 bases from V and 6 bases from J, the junction retains 12 bases not matched to a gene. The sequence is built from TRBV4-1 and TRBJ2-1; TRBD2 aligns with 10 central bases. The TCR was taken from an adult who received the AZD1222 COVID-19 vaccine. This specimen was peripheral blood, taken 28 days after the second AZD1222 dose. The CDR3 loop reads CASTGVRERGGNEQFF. The DNA sequence is as follows: TGCGCCAGCACCGGAGTCCGGGAGCGGGGGGGCAATGAGCAGTTCTTC.